The entry below gives a single TCR beta chain sequence along with its context. Its specificity is unknown. The data belong to a study of beta chain features in type 1 diabetes. Points from the study as a whole: Type 1 diabetes patients had moderately but significantly shorter TCRB CDR3s in all four CD4+ subsets.

The investigators reverse transcribed all of the isolated RNA, so they sequenced expressed TCRB transcripts. Generated by immunoSEQ multiplex PCR, the TCRdb table keeps only in-frame clones and is missing some. The profile shows about 53,000 clones, roughly 63% of them singletons. The germline gives CDR1 SNHLY, CDR2 FYNNEI. CDR3 length: 14 residues. V was trimmed by 6 bases and J by 2 bases, leaving 12 bases between them. The sequencing input was stem cell memory CD4+ T cells from blood. The rearrangement links TRBV2 to TRBJ2-3, with D possibly TRBD1 on 6 matching bases. The sequence was obtained from a woman aged 25 to 39 with type 1 diabetes. This CDR3 reads CASRAGASTDTQYF. DNA for the CDR3: TGTGCCAGCAGGGCAGGGGCATCCACAGATACGCAGTATTTT.